This T cell receptor (beta chain) was captured by sequencing in a study of PD-1 blockade in classical Hodgkin lymphoma. Whole-study results and caveats: The CD4+ diversity rise by C4D1 was clearest in complete responders. Complete responders showed a baseline diversity that resembled the diversity of newly diagnosed patients. Patients were excluded if nivolumab began under 1 year after ASCT (the autologous transplant). Baseline TCR diversity was reportedly lower in newly diagnosed patients than in healthy donors. It was reported as lower still in relapsed/refractory patients.

This clone appeared a few times. Its antigen is not known. The CDR3 length is 14 residues. With 5 bases removed from V and 0 bases from J, the gap between germline ends came to 10 bases. Germline V gene data show CDR1 as SEHNR and CDR2 as FQNEAQ (reference sequence). Following autologous stem cell transplantation, relapse occurred in every patient, and exposure to brentuximab vedotin varied. Measured with immunoSEQ multiplex PCR; TCRdb has only the in-frame clones, and not every one. The repertoire consists of more than 140,000 clones, with under 85% occurring once and the leading ten covering about 9.2%.

This specimen consisted of peripheral blood mononuclear cells (PBMCs), obtained before the second cycle of nivolumab. The sequence was collected from a human donor with classical Hodgkin lymphoma. This sequence joins TRBV7-9 and TRBJ1-1, with D possibly matching TRBD1 (5 bases). CDR3 residues: CASSDVRVNTEAFF. CDR3 bases: TGTGCCAGCAGCGACGTCAGGGTGAACACTGAAGCTTTCTTT.